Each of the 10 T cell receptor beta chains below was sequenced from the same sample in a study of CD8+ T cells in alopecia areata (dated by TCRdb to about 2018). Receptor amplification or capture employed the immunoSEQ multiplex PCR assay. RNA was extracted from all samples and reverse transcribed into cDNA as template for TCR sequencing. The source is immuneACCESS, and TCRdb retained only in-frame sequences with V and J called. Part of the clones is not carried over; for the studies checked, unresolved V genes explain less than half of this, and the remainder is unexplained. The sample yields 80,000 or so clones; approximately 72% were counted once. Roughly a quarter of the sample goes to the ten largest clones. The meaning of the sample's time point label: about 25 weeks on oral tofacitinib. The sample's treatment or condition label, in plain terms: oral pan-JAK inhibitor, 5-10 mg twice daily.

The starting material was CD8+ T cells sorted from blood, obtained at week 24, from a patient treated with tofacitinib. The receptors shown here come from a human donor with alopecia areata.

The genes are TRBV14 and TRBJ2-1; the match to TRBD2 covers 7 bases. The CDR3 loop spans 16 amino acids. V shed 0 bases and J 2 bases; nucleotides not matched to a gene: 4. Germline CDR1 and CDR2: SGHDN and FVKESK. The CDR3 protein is CASSQDVGGPYNEQFF. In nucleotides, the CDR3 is TGTGCCAGCAGCCAAGACGTGGGAGGGCCCTACAATGAGCAGTTCTTC.

The DNA of the CDR3 is TGCAGCGTACTGAGCACAGATACGCAGTATTTT. This translates into CSVLSTDTQYF. The chain combines TRBV29-1 with TRBJ2-3; no clear D gene. Trimming shortened V by 6 bases and J by 0 bases, and 4 bases separated the two germline ends. The CDR3 has 11 residues. Germline V gene lookup returns CDR1 SQVTM and CDR2 ANQGSEA.

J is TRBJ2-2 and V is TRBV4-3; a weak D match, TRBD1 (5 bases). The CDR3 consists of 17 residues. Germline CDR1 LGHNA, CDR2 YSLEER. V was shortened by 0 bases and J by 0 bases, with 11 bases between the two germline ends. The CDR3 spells CASSQDGAGTNTGELFF. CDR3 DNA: TGCGCCAGCAGCCAAGACGGCGCAGGGACGAACACCGGGGAGCTGTTTTTT.

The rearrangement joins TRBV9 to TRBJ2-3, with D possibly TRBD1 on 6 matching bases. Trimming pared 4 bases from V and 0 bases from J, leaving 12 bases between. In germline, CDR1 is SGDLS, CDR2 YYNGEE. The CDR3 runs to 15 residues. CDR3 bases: TGTGCCAGCAGCACACAGGGTCACAGCACAGATACGCAGTATTTT. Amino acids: CASSTQGHSTDTQYF.

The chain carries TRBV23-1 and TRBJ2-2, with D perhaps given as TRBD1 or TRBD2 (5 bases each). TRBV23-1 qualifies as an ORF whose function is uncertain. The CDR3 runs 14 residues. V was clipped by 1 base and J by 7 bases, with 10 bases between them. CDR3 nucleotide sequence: TGCGCCAGCAGTCAATGGGGACGGGGCGGGGAGCTGTTTTTT. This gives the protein CASSQWGRGGELFF.

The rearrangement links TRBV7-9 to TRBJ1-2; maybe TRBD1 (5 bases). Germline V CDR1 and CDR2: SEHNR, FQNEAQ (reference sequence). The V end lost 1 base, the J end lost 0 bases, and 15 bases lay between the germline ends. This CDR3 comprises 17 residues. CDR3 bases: TGTGCCAGCAGCTTAGATGCAGGGAGGGTTTCTAACTATGGCTACACCTTC. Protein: CASSLDAGRVSNYGYTF.

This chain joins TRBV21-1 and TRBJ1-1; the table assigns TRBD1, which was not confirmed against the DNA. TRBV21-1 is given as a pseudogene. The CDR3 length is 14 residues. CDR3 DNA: TGTGCCAGCAGCAAAGTTACAGAGAACACTGAAGCTTTCTTT. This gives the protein CASSKVTENTEAFF.

The CDR3, as DNA: TGTGCCAGCAGTTTCCTCGCGGGCCGCACAGATACGCAGTATTTT. This codes for CASSFLAGRTDTQYF. The chain uses TRBV27 and TRBJ2-3; TRBD2 is a possible D gene (5 bases). This CDR3 contains 15 residues. Germline V gene sequence: CDR1 MNHEY, CDR2 SMNVEV (reference sequence). V lost 3 bases, J lost 1 base, and 11 bases lay in between.

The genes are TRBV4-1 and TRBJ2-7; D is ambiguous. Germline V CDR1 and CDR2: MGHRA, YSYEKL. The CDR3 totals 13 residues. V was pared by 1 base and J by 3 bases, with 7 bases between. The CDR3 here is CASSQAVGYEQYF. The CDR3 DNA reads TGCGCCAGCAGCCAAGCAGTGGGCTACGAGCAGTACTTC.

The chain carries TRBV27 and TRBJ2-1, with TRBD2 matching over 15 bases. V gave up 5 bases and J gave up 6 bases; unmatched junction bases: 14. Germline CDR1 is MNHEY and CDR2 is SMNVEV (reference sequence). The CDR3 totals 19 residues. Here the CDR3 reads CASSHGLAGGPGQVNEQFF. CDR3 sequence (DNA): TGTGCCAGCAGTCATGGACTAGCGGGAGGGCCGGGTCAAGTCAATGAGCAGTTCTTC.